These 29 T cell receptor beta chains came from one sample sequenced in a study of blood T cell repertoires in COVID-19. TCRdb's table, derived via immunoSEQ multiplex PCR, lists solely in-frame clones and lacks some. Of under 200,000 clones listed, about 83% are singletons. Sequencing was done on a sample of peripheral blood. The receptors stem from a woman older than 75 with acute or convalescent COVID-19.

The chain carries TRBV10-3 and TRBJ2-5, with 10 bases matching TRBD2. CDR3 length equals 16 residues. V gave up 10 bases and J gave up 6 bases; unmatched junction bases: 17. Per the germline V gene, CDR1 is ENHRY and CDR2 is SYGVKD. The CDR3 sequence: CATEGRFSGGQKTQYF. CDR3 DNA sequence: TGTGCCACCGAGGGACGATTTAGCGGGGGGCAGAAGACCCAGTACTTC.

The rearrangement joins TRBV30 to TRBJ2-2; D not resolved. Germline values: CDR1 GTSNPN, CDR2 SVGIG (reference sequence). Trimming removed 0 bases from V and 6 bases from J, with 11 bases in between. The CDR3 extends over 14 amino acids. Here the CDR3 reads CAWSVTQIAGELFF. Written as DNA, the CDR3 is TGTGCCTGGAGTGTGACTCAGATCGCCGGGGAGCTGTTTTTT.

The chain is built from TRBV7-2 and TRBJ1-2; TRBD1 is a possible D gene (6 bases). The CDR3 consists of 16 residues. V was trimmed by 1 base and J by 5 bases, leaving 17 bases between them. Germline V CDR1 and CDR2: SGHTA, FQGNSA. The CDR3 region is CASSLGGTGIRYGYTF. CDR3 coding DNA: TGTGCCAGCAGCTTAGGGGGAACAGGGATTCGGTATGGCTACACCTTC.

The V and J genes are TRBV10-1 and TRBJ2-1; D is unclear. The germline V and J ends were trimmed by 3 bases and 10 bases, with 13 bases remaining between them. This CDR3 is 13 amino acids long. The germline gives CDR1 WNHNN, CDR2 SYGVQD (reference sequence). The CDR3 DNA is TGCGCCAGCAGTGACCAACACTACTACGAGCAGTTCTTC. This sequence encodes CASSDQHYYEQFF.

The V call is TRBV6-1, the J call TRBJ2-1, with 9 bases aligning to TRBD2. The V and J ends lost 1 base and 1 base, in that order; junction bases with no gene match: 8. Per germline, CDR1 MNHNS and CDR2 SASEGT. The length of the CDR3 is 18 residues. CDR3 loop: CASSEVLAGLGSYNEQFF. CDR3 nucleotides: TGTGCCAGCAGTGAAGTTCTAGCGGGGCTGGGGTCCTACAATGAGCAGTTCTTC.

J is TRBJ2-5 and V is TRBV18, with 8 bases that match TRBD1. V shed 3 bases and J 5 bases; nucleotides not matched to a gene: 8. The CDR3 runs to 15 residues. Per germline, CDR1 KGHSH and CDR2 LQKENI. CDR3 DNA: TGTGCCAGCTCACCCGGACAGGGAAGGGTGGAGACCCAGTACTTC. Translated: CASSPGQGRVETQYF.

The chain employs TRBV4-3 and TRBJ2-3, with D perhaps TRBD2 (6 bases). This CDR3 is built from 15 residues. The germline V gene encodes CDR1 LGHNA and CDR2 YSLEER. V was pared by 1 base and J by 8 bases, with 16 bases between. The CDR3 DNA reads as TGCGCCAGCAGCCAAGCTCTCGGGGGTGGTGGTACGCAGTATTTT. Residues: CASSQALGGGGTQYF.

The genes are TRBV19 and TRBJ1-1; 11 bases line up with TRBD1. The CDR3 loop spans 13 amino acids. CDR1 and CDR2 from the germline V gene are LNHDA and SQIVND (reference sequence). The V gene end was trimmed by 5 bases and the J gene end by 11 bases; junction bases not matched to a gene: 7. CDR3 in amino acids: CASSFGQGAEAFF. The CDR3 bases are TGTGCCAGTAGTTTTGGACAGGGGGCAGAGGCTTTCTTT.

The V gene is TRBV11-2, the J gene TRBJ2-6; D gene ambiguous. The CDR3 length is 14 residues. The germline V gene has CDR1 SGHAT and CDR2 FQNNGV. V lost 5 bases, J lost 4 bases, and 9 bases lay in between. The CDR3 sequence is CASSPRSGANVLTF. The DNA of the CDR3 is TGTGCCAGCAGCCCCCGGTCCGGGGCCAACGTCCTGACTTTC.

CDR3 in DNA: TGTGCCAGCAGTTTATACATACCCAGTGGCTACACCTTC. Protein: CASSLYIPSGYTF. The chain uses TRBV28 and TRBJ1-2; D unresolved. CDR3 length equals 13 residues. CDR1 is MDHEN, CDR2 SYDVKM, per germline. V was clipped by 1 base and J by 7 bases, with 10 bases between them.

V gene TRBV10-2 combines with J gene TRBJ1-2; 7 nucleotides line up with TRBD1. Germline CDR1 and CDR2: WSHSY and SAAADI. The trim removed 7 bases at V and 8 bases at J, leaving 10 bases unmatched. This CDR3 spans 13 amino acids. The CDR3 loop is CASTEGASGGYTF. The CDR3 DNA reads as TGCGCCAGCACCGAGGGGGCAAGCGGAGGCTACACCTTC.

J is TRBJ2-2 and V is TRBV6-4; 9 bases map to TRBD1. The CDR3 contains 15 residues. Germline CDR1 is MRHNA and CDR2 is SNTAGT. V lost 5 bases, J lost 5 bases, and 6 bases stayed unmatched. The CDR3 is CASSQDRGFTGELFF. CDR3 DNA: TGTGCCAGCAGTCAGGACAGGGGCTTTACCGGGGAGCTGTTTTTT.

The CDR3 spells CASSFSANEPQHF. The DNA for the CDR3 is TGTGCCAGCAGCTTCAGCGCCAACGAGCCCCAGCATTTT. The rearrangement joins TRBV5-6 to TRBJ1-5; D remains ambiguous. Trimming removed 2 bases from V and 8 bases from J, with 11 bases in between. The CDR3 is made up of 13 amino acids. The V gene's germline CDR1 is SGHDT and CDR2 YYEEEE.

The genes are TRBV19 and TRBJ1-5, with TRBD1 matching 8 bases. The germline V gene encodes CDR1 LNHDA and CDR2 SQIVND (reference sequence). CDR3 length: 13 amino acids. With V trimmed by 9 bases and J by 6 bases, 7 bases remained unmatched. CDR3 region: CASSTGVAQPQHF. The CDR3 nucleotides are TGTGCCAGCTCGACAGGGGTCGCTCAGCCCCAGCATTTT.

The gene calls are TRBV6-5 and TRBJ1-2, with D hard to call. V was trimmed by 10 bases and J by 7 bases, leaving 16 bases between them. Germline V gene lookup returns CDR1 MNHEY and CDR2 SVGAGI. The CDR3 has 12 amino acids. The CDR3 bases are TGTGCCACCGCGGGAGGGCATGCTGGCTACACCTTC. Its protein is CATAGGHAGYTF.

V usage is TRBV20-1 and J usage is TRBJ2-7; D is possibly TRBD1 (5 bases). CDR3 length: 16 residues. Germline V gene sequence: CDR1 DFQATT, CDR2 SNEGSKA (reference sequence). V shed 3 bases and J shed 5 bases, with 23 bases lying between them. The CDR3 here is CSASPGHLPLRHEQYF. CDR3 bases: TGCAGTGCTAGTCCCGGACATCTACCTCTTCGACACGAGCAGTACTTC.

The V call is TRBV6-5, the J call TRBJ2-5, with 8 bases that match TRBD1. Germline-derived CDR1 and CDR2 are MNHEY and SVGAGI. This CDR3 region has 15 residues. V lost 2 bases, J lost 2 bases, and 4 bases stayed unmatched. CDR3 region: CASSYGDRTQETQYF. As DNA, the CDR3 is TGTGCCAGCAGTTACGGGGACAGGACGCAAGAGACCCAGTACTTC.

The chain joins TRBV25-1 to TRBJ2-1; 12 nucleotides line up with TRBD2. V was clipped by 6 bases and J by 7 bases; unmatched bases: 4. This CDR3 region has 14 residues. Germline V gene sequence: CDR1 MGHDK, CDR2 SYGVNS. For the CDR3, the DNA is TGTGCCAGCAGCACGACTAGCGGGAGTAATGAGCAGTTCTTC. Translated, it gives CASSTTSGSNEQFF.

V gene TRBV21-1 combines with J gene TRBJ1-4; TRBD1, as called in the table, went unchecked against the DNA. TRBV21-1 is termed a pseudogene. The CDR3 contains 16 residues. CDR3 bases: TGTGCCAGCAGGAAAAGACAGACTGCAACTAATGAAAAACTGTTTTTT. It is translated as CASRKRQTATNEKLFF.

CDR3 sequence: CASSISADTQYF. CDR3 DNA sequence: TGTGCCAGTAGTATCTCAGCAGATACGCAGTATTTT. The chain recombines TRBV19 with TRBJ2-3; D unclear. The CDR3 loop spans 12 amino acids. Trimming stripped 3 bases from V and 4 bases from J, with 5 bases between. Germline CDR1 is LNHDA and CDR2 is SQIVND (reference sequence).

This clone was found a few times. V gene TRBV7-9 combines with J gene TRBJ2-7; the D gene is possibly TRBD2 (7 bases). This CDR3 contains 12 residues. CDR1 SEHNR and CDR2 FQNEAQ come from the germline V gene (reference sequence). V was pared by 6 bases and J by 5 bases, with 11 bases between. The CDR3 DNA follows: TGTGCCAGCAGGGGAGGGGGAAACGAGCAGTACTTC. This encodes CASRGGGNEQYF.

Here the CDR3 reads CASSPTTSYYNEQFF. In DNA form, the CDR3 reads TGTGCCAGCAGCCCAACAACTAGCTACTACAATGAGCAGTTCTTC. The V gene is TRBV11-2, the J gene TRBJ2-1; perhaps TRBD2 as D (6 bases). Germline CDR1 reads SGHAT; CDR2 reads FQNNGV. The CDR3 sequence is 15 residues long. The V gene lost 5 bases and the J gene lost 3 bases, with 14 bases spanning the gap. Full variable domain (remainder filled in from reference TRBV11-2 and TRBJ2-1): EAGVAQSPRYKIIEKRQSVAFWCNPISGHATLYWYQQILGQGPKLLIQFQNNGVVDDSQLPKDRFSAERLKGVDSTLKIQPAKLEDSAVYLCASSPTTSYYNEQFFGPGTRLTVL.

The V gene is TRBV7-6, the J gene TRBJ2-7; TRBD1 is a possible D gene (5 bases). V shed 3 bases and J shed 3 bases, with 6 bases lying between them. The CDR3 consists of 12 residues. Germline V CDR1 and CDR2: SGHVS, FNYEAQ. The CDR3 bases are TGTGCCAGCAGCTTGGACAACTACGAGCAGTACTTC. It specifies CASSLDNYEQYF.

This rearrangement joins TRBV4-1 to TRBJ1-2; 9 nucleotides match TRBD1. Germline lookup yields CDR1 MGHRA and CDR2 YSYEKL. J gave up 4 bases and V 3 bases, and 6 bases lay outside the gene matches. The CDR3 totals 15 residues. The CDR3: CASSHGTGNLYGYTF. In DNA form, the CDR3 reads TGCGCCAGCAGCCATGGGACAGGGAACCTCTATGGCTACACCTTC.

This clone showed up just a few times. The chain couples TRBV7-9 to TRBJ1-1, with 8 bases lining up with TRBD1. Looked up from germline, CDR1 is SEHNR and CDR2 is FQNEAQ (reference sequence). V was pared by 4 bases and J by 4 bases, with 5 bases of the junction left unmatched. This CDR3 is 14 amino acids long. CDR3 sequence reads: CASSSRQGTTEAFF. The CDR3 DNA is TGTGCCAGCAGCTCGAGACAGGGGACCACTGAAGCTTTCTTT.

This clone has a single count. This chain links TRBV6-6 with TRBJ2-5; TRBD2 agrees at 14 bases. V trimming: 5 bases; J trimming: 5 bases; junction bases outside the gene matches: 7. This CDR3 region has 16 residues. Germline values: CDR1 MNHNY, CDR2 SVGAGI (reference sequence). The CDR3 bases are TGTGCCAGCAGTCGAGGACTAGCGGGAGGTGGGGAGACCCAGTACTTC. It specifies CASSRGLAGGGETQYF.

This clone was counted only a few times. V gene TRBV7-6 combines with J gene TRBJ2-2, with D tentatively TRBD1 (6 bases). Per the germline V gene, CDR1 is SGHVS and CDR2 is FNYEAQ. The CDR3 spans 15 residues. V gave up 5 bases and J gave up 2 bases, with 12 bases separating them. In DNA, the CDR3 is TGTGCCAGCAGCCTACTCAGGGGAAACACCGGGGAGCTGTTTTTT. Translating it yields CASSLLRGNTGELFF.

The chain links TRBV12-5 to TRBJ2-2, with 11 positions matching TRBD2. Germline CDR1 and CDR2: LGHNT and FRNRAP. The CDR3 consists of 17 residues. V lost 4 bases, J lost 5 bases, and 9 bases stayed unmatched. CDR3 DNA: TGTGCTAGTGGTTCGACTCTAGCGGGAGGAGGTACCGGGGAGCTGTTTTTT. Amino acid sequence: CASGSTLAGGGTGELFF. Full variable domain (missing parts from reference TRBV12-5 and TRBJ2-2): DARVTQTPRHKVTEMGQEVTMRCQPILGHNTVFWYRQTMMQGLELLAYFRNRAPLDDSGMPKDRFSAEMPDATLATLKIQPSEPRDSAVYFCASGSTLAGGGTGELFFGEGSRLTVL.

V and J are TRBV7-2 and TRBJ1-1, with D tentatively TRBD1 (5 bases). The germline gives CDR1 SGHTA, CDR2 FQGNSA. With 1 base removed from V and 4 bases from J, the gap between germline ends came to 10 bases. The CDR3 consists of 14 residues. CDR3 DNA: TGTGCCAGCAGCTTAGTTCCAGGGCGCACTGAAGCTTTCTTT. Translating gives CASSLVPGRTEAFF.